The text below deals with one T cell receptor (beta chain). This CDR3 has 17 amino acids. The V end lost 1 base, the J end lost 0 bases, and 15 bases lay between the germline ends. Germline values: CDR1 SGHNT, CDR2 YYREEE (reference sequence). The data are from a study of T cell clones after liver transplantation. Sequenced by immunoSEQ multiplex PCR; TCRdb stores in-frame clones only, minus some. Counted here are around 78,000 clones, around 78% occurring once; the ten biggest clones make up 2.8%. Material: CD4+ T cells from blood, obtained at the 22-month timepoint. The chain employs TRBV5-4 and TRBJ2-3; D gene uncertain. This clonotype was obtained from a human patient who received a liver transplant. The graft donor may be the source of some T cells. The CDR3 sequence is CASSLLGMGSSTDTQYF. As DNA, the CDR3 is TGTGCCAGCAGCTTGTTGGGGATGGGATCTAGCACAGATACGCAGTATTTT.